This T cell receptor (beta chain) was observed in a study of T cell changes during pregnancy in multiple sclerosis (dated by TCRdb to the late 2010s). Describing the broader study: Changes in the T cell repertoire over the course of pregnancy were examined in this study in women with multiple sclerosis.

Turning to this clone: Its antigen is unknown. Per-nucleotide qualities are absent, and no much larger clonotype sits a single base away.

The method was the immunoSEQ multiplex PCR assay. TCRdb limited this immuneACCESS table to in-frame rearrangements with V and J called. A share of clones is missing; checked studies link under half to unresolved V genes, and the rest is unexplained. The sample profile shows over 40,000 clones; over 75% of them were found once. The ten most abundant clones make up around 5% of the sample. The TCR comes from a female donor in good health, enrolled as a control in a pregnancy study. The material was peripheral blood, obtained in the first trimester of pregnancy.

The nucleotides read TGTGCAAGTCGCTTTAGGCGACTCCCTCTCGGCACAGATACGCAGTATTTT. It encodes CASRFRRLPLGTDTQYF. In this chain, TRBV12-2 is recombined with TRBJ2-3; the table calls TRBD2, which could not be checked here. TRBV12-2 constitutes a pseudogene. The CDR3 starts with the cysteine, ends with the phenylalanine, and has 17 residues. The retained sequence is limited to the CDR3, 51 bases, with the frame set at the first base.